What follows is one T cell receptor (beta chain) and its context. Per the original methods: As immunoSEQ supplied junction-only sequences (without quality scores), filtering differed. TCRdb's copy holds only in-frame clones and misses some; the assay was immunoSEQ multiplex PCR. V and J calls and clone size are as listed in that table; D and trimming were resolved from the DNA. The table shows approximately 1,500,000 clones, with roughly 95% occurring only once. This entry comes from a study of shared clonotypes between healthy human individuals. Overall study context: A donor's plate count was three for CD4 naive and three for CD4 memory; CD8 naive had two and CD8 memory one.

Germline assignment: CDR1 SGDLS and CDR2 YYNGEE. CDR3 length: 16 amino acids. Trimming pared 4 bases from V and 0 bases from J, leaving 15 bases between. The chain employs TRBV9 and TRBJ2-3; D uncertain. The TCR was taken from a man aged 30 to 39 in good health. Material for sequencing was naive CD4+ T cells sorted from blood. Subset here: CD45RA+ positively selected. In DNA, the CDR3 is TGTGCCAGCAGCCCAACGGCCGTTCCAAGCACAGATACGCAGTATTTT. Its translation is CASSPTAVPSTDTQYF.